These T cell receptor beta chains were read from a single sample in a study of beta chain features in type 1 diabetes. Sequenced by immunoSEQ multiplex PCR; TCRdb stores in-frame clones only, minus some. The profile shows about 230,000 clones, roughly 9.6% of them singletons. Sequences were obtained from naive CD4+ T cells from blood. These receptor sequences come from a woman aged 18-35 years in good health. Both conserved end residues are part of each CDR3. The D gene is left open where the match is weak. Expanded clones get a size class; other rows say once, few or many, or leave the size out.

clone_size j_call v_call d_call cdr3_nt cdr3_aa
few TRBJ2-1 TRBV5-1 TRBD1 TGCGCCAGCAGCTCAAGGACAGGGTCCTACAATGAGCAGTTCTTC CASSSRTGSYNEQFF
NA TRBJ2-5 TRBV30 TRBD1 TGTGCCTGGACCAGGGGGCGGCAGGAGACCCAGTACTTC CAWTRGRQETQYF
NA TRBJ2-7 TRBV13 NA TGTGCCAGCAGCTTACGTTTGAGCCTATCCTACGAGCAGTACTTC CASSLRLSLSYEQYF
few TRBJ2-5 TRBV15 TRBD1 TGTGCCACCAGCAGACAGACAGGGAAAGAGACCCAGTACTTC CATSRQTGKETQYF
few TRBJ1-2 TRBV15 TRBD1 TGTGCCACCAGCAGCCCCGGGACAGGCCTCTATGGCTACACCTTC CATSSPGTGLYGYTF
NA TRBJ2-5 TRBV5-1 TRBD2 TGCGCCAGCAGCTTGGTCGGGGCGGGACTAGGGGAGACCCAGTACTTC CASSLVGAGLGETQYF
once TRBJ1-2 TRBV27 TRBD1 TGTGCCAGCAGTTTTTACCCCCTAGGGCCGGGACAGGGGGCCTATGGCTACACCTTC CASSFYPLGPGQGAYGYTF
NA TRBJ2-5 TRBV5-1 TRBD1 TGCGCCAGCAGCTTGGCCCTCCTAGGGGGCGGAGAAGAGACCCAGTACTTC CASSLALLGGGEETQYF
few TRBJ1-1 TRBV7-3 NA TGTGCCAGCAGCTTCTCCTCGAACACTGAAGCTTTCTTT CASSFSSNTEAFF
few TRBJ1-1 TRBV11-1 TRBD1 TGTGCCAGCAGCTCGGGGACAGGCACTGAAGCTTTCTTT CASSSGTGTEAFF
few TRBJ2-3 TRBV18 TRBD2 TGTGCCAGCTCACCCACCGGGGGGGAAGCAGATACGCAGTATTTT CASSPTGGEADTQYF
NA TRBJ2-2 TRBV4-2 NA TGTGCCAGCAGCCCCAAGAACACCGGGGAGCTGTTTTTT CASSPKNTGELFF